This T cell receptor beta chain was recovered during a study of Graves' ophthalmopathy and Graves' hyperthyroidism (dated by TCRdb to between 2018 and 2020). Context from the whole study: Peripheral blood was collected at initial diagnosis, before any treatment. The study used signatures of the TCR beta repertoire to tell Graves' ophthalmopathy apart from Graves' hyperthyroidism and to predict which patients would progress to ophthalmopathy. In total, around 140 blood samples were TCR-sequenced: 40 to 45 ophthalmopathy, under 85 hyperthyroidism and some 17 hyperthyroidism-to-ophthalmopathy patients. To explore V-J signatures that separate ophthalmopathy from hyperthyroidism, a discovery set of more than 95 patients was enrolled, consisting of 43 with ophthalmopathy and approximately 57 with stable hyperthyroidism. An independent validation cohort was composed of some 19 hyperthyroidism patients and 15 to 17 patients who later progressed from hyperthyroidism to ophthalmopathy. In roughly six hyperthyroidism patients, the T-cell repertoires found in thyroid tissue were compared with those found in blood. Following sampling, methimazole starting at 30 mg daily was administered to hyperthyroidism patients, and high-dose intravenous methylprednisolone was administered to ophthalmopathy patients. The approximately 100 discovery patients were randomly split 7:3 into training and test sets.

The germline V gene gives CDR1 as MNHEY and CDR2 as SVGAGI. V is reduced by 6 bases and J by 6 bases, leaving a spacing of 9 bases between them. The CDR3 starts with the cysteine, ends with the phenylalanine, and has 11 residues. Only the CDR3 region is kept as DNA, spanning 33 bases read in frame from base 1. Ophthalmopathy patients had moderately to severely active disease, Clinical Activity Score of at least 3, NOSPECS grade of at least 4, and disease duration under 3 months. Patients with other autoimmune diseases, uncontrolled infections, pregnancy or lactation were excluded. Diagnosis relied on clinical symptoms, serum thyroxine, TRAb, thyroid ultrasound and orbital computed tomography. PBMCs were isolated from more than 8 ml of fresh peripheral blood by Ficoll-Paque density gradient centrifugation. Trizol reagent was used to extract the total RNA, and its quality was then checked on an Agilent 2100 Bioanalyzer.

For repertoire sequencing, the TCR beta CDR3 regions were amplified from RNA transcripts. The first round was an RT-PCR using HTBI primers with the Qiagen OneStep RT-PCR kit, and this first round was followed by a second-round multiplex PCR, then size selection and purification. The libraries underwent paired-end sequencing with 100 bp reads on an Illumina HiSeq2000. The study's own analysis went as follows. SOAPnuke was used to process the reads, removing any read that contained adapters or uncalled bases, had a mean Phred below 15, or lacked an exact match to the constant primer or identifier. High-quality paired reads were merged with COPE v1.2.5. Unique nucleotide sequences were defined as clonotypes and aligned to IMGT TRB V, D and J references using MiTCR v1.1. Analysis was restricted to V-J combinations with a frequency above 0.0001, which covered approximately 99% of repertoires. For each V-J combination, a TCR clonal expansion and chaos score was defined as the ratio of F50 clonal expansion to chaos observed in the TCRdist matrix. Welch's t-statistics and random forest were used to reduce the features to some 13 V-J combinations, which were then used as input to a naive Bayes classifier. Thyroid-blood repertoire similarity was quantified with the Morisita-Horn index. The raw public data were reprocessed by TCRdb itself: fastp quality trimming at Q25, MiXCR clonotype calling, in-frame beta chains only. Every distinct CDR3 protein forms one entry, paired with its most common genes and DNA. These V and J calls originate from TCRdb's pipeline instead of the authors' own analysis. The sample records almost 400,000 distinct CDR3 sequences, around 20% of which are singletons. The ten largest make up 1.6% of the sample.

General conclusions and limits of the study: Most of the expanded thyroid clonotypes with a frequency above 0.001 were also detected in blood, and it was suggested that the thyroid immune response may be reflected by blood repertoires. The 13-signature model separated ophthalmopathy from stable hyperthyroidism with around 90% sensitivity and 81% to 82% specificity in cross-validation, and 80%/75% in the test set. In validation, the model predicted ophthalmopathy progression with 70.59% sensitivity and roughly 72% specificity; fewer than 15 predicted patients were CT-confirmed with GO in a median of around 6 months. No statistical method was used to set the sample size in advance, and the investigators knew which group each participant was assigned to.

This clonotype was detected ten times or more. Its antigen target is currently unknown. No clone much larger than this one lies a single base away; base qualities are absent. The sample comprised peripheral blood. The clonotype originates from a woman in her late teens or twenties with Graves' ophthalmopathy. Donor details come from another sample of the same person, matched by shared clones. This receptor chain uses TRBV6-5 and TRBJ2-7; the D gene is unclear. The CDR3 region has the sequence CASRSGREQYF. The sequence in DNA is TGTGCCAGCAGGTCTGGGCGCGAGCAGTACTTC.